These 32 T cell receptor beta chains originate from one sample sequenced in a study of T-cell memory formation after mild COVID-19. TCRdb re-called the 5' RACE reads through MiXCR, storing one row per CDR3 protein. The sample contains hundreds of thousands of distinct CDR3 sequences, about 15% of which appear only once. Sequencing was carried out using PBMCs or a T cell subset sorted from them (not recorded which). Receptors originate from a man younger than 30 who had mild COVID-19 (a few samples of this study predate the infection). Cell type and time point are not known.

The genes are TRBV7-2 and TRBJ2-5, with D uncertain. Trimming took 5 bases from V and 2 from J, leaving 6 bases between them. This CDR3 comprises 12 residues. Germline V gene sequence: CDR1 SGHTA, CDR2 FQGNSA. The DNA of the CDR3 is TGTGCCAGCAGCCAGATTCAAGAGACCCAGTACTTC. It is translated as CASSQIQETQYF.

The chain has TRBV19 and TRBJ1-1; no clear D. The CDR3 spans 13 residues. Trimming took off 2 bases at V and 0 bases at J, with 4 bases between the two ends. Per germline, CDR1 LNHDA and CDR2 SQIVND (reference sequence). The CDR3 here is CASSISMNTEAFF. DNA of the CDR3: TGTGCCAGTAGTATATCTATGAACACTGAAGCTTTCTTT.

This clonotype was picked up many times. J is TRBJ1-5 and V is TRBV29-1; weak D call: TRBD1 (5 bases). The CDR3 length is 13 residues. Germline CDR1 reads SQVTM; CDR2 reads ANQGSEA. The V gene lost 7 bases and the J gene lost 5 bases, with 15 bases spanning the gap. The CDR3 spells CSGASGPDQPQHF. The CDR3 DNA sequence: TGCAGCGGGGCTTCGGGACCGGATCAGCCCCAGCATTTT. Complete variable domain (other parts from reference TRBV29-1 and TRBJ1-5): SAVISQKPSRDICQRGTSLTIQCQVDSQVTMMFWYRQQPGQSLTLIATANQGSEATYESGFVIDKFPISRPNLTFSTLTVSNMSPEDSSIYLCSGASGPDQPQHFGDGTRLSIL.

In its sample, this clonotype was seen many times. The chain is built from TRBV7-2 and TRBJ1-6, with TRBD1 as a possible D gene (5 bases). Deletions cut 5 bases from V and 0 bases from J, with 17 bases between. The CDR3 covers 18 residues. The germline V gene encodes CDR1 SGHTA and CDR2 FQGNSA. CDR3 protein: CASSQDTTLSSYNSPLHF. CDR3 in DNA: TGTGCCAGCAGCCAGGACACGACCTTAAGCTCCTATAATTCACCCCTCCACTTT.

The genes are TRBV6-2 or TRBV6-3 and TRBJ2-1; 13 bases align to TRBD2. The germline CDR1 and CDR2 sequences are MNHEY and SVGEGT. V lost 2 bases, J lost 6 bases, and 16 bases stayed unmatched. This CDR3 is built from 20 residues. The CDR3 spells CASSYLTTKQLAGGTNEQFF. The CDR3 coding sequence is TGTGCCAGCAGTTACCTCACCACCAAACAACTAGCGGGGGGGACCAATGAGCAGTTCTTC.

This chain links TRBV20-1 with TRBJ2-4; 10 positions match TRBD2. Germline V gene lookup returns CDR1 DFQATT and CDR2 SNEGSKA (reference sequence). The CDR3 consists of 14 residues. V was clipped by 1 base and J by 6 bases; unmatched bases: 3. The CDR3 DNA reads TGCAGTGCTAGAGTGCGGACTAGCGGAAACATTCAGTACTTC. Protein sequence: CSARVRTSGNIQYF.

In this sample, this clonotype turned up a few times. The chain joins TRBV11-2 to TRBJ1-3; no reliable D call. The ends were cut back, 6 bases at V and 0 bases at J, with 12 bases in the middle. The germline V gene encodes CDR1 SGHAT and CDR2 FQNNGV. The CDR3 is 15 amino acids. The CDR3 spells CASSITGFSGNTIYF. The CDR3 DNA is TGTGCCAGCAGTATTACGGGTTTCTCTGGAAACACCATATATTTT.

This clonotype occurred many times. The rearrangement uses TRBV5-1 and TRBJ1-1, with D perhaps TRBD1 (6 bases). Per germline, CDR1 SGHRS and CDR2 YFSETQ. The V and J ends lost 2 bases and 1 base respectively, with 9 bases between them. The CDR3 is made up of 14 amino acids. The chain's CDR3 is CASSLQGGNTEAFF. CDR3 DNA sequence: TGCGCCAGCAGCTTACAGGGAGGGAACACTGAAGCTTTCTTT.

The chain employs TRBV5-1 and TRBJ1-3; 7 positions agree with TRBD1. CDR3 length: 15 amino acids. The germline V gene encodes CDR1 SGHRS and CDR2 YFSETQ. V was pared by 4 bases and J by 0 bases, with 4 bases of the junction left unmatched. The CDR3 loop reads CASSATGASGNTIYF. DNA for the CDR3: TGCGCCAGCAGCGCCACAGGGGCCTCTGGAAACACCATATATTTT. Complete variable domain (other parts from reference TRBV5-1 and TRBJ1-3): KAGVTQTPRYLIKTRGQQVTLSCSPISGHRSVSWYQQTPGQGLQFLFEYFSETQRNKGNFPGRFSGRQFSNSRSEMNVSTLELGDSALYLCASSATGASGNTIYFGEGSWLTVV.

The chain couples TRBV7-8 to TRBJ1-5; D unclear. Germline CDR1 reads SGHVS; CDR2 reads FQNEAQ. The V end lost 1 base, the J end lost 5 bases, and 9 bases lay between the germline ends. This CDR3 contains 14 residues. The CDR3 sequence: CASSLERAHQPQHF. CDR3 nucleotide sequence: TGTGCCAGCAGCTTAGAGCGGGCTCATCAGCCCCAGCATTTT.

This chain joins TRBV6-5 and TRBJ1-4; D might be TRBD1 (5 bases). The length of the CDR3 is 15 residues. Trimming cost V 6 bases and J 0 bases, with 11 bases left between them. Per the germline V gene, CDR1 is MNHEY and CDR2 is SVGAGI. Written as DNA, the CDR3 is TGTGCCAGCAGACCTGGGGGGGCAACTAATGAAAAACTGTTTTTT. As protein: CASRPGGATNEKLFF.

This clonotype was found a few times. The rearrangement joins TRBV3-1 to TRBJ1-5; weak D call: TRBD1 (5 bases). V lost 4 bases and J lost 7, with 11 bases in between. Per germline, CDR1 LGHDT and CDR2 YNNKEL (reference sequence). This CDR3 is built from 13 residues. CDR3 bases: TGTGCCAGCAGCCGGACACAAATCCAGCCCCAGCATTTT. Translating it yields CASSRTQIQPQHF.

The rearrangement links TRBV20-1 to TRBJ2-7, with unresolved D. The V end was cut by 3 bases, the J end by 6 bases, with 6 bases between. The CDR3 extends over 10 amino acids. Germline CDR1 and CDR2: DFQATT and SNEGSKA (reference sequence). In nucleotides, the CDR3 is TGCAGTGCTAGGACTGGCGAGCAGTACGTC. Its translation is CSARTGEQYV.

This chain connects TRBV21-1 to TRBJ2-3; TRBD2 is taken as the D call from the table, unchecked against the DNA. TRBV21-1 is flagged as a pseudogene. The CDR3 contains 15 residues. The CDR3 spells CASSPTRGCTDTQYF. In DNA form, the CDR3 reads TGTGCCAGCAGCCCAACGCGGGGATGCACAGATACGCAGTATTTT.

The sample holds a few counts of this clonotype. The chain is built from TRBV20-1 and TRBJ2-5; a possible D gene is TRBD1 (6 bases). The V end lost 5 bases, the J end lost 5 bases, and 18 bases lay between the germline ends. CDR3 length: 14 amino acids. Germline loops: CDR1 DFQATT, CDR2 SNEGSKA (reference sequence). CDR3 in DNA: TGCAGTGCTGCCCCCAGGGGTCGATTGGAGACCCAGTACTTC. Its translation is CSAAPRGRLETQYF.

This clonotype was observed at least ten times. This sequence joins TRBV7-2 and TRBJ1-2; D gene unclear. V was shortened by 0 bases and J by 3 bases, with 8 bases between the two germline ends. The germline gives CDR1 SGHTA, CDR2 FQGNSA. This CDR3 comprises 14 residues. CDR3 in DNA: TGTGCCAGCAGCTTAGCTAACACCGACTATGGCTACACCTTC. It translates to CASSLANTDYGYTF.

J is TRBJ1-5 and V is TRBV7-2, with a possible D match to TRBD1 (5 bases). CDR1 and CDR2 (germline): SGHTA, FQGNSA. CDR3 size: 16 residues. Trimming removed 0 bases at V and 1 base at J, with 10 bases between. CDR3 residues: CASSLAGGGSNQPQHF. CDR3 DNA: TGTGCCAGCAGCTTAGCAGGCGGGGGAAGCAATCAGCCCCAGCATTTT.

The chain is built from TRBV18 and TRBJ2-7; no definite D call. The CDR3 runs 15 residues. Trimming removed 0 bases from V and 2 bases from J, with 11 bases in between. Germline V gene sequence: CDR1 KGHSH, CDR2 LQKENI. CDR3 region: CASSPPSKSTYEQYF. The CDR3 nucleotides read TGTGCCAGCTCACCACCATCTAAGTCTACCTACGAGCAGTACTTC.

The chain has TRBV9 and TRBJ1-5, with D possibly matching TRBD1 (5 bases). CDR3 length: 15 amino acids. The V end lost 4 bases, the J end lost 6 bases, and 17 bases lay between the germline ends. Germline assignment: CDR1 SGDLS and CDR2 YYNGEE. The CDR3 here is CASSFRGEESQPQHF. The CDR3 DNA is TGTGCCAGCAGCTTTAGAGGGGAGGAAAGTCAGCCCCAGCATTTT. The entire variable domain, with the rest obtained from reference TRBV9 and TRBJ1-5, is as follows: DSGVTQTPKHLITATGQRVTLRCSPRSGDLSVYWYQQSLDQGLQFLIQYYNGEERAKGNILERFSAQQFPDLHSELNLSSLELGDSALYFCASSFRGEESQPQHFGDGTRLSIL.

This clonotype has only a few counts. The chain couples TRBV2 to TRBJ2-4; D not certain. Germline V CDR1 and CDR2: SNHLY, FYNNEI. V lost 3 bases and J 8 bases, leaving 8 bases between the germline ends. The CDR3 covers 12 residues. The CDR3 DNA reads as TGTGCCAGCAGTGAGCAAGGGCACATTCAGTACTTC. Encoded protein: CASSEQGHIQYF. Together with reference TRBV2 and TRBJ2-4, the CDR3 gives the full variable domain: EPEVTQTPSHQVTQMGQEVILRCVPISNHLYFYWYRQILGQKVEFLVSFYNNEISEKSEIFDDQFSVERPDGSNFTLKIRSTKLEDSAMYFCASSEQGHIQYFGAGTRLSVL.

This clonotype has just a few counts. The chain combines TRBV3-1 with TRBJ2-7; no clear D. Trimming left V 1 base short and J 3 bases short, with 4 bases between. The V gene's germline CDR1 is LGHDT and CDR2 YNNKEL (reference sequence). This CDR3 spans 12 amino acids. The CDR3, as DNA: TGTGCCAGCAGCCAAGTTGTCTACGAGCAGTACTTC. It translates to CASSQVVYEQYF.

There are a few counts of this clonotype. The CDR3 reads CASSPQGSRTEAFF. CDR3 sequence (DNA): TGTGCCAGCTCACCACAGGGGAGTAGGACTGAAGCTTTCTTT. V gene TRBV18 combines with J gene TRBJ1-1, with D tentatively TRBD1 (5 bases). From germline, CDR1 is KGHSH and CDR2 LQKENI. Deletions cut 1 base from V and 5 bases from J, with 11 bases between. The length of the CDR3 is 14 residues.

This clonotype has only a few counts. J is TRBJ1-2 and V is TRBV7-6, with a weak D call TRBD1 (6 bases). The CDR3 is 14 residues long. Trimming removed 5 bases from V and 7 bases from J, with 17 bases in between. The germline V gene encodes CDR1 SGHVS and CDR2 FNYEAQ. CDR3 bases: TGTGCCAGCAGCCCAGCAACAGGGTCTGGTGGCTACACCTTC. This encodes CASSPATGSGGYTF. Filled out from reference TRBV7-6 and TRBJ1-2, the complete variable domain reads GAGVSQSPRYKVTKRGQDVALRCDPISGHVSLYWYRQALGQGPEFLTYFNYEAQQDKSGLPNDRFSAERPEGSISTLTIQRTEQRDSAMYRCASSPATGSGGYTFGSGTRLTVV.

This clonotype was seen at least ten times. The CDR3 sequence: CASSFNREYEQYF. CDR3 coding DNA: TGTGCCAGCAGCTTTAACAGGGAGTACGAGCAGTACTTC. The V call is TRBV7-2, the J call TRBJ2-7; the D gene is possibly TRBD1 (6 bases). The CDR3 has 13 amino acids. Germline assignment: CDR1 SGHTA and CDR2 FQGNSA. Trimming stripped 3 bases from V and 4 bases from J, with 10 bases between.

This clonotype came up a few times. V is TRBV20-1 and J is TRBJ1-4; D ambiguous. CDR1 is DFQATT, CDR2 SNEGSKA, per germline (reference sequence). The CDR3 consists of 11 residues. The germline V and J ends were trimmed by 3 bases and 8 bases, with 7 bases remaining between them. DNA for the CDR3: TGCAGTGCTAGTAGGCTGGAAAAACTGTTTTTT. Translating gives CSASRLEKLFF.

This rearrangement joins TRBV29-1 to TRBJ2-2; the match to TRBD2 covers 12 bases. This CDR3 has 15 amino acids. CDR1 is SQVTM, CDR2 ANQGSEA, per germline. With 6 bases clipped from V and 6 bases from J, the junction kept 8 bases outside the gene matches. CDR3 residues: CSVTLAGGWSGELFF. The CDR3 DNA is TGCAGCGTGACACTAGCGGGGGGATGGTCCGGGGAGCTGTTTTTT.

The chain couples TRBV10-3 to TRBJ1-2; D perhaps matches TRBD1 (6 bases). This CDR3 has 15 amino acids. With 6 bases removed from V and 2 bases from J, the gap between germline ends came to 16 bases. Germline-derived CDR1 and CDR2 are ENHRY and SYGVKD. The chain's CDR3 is CAIRTDRLRNYGYTF. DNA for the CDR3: TGTGCCATCAGGACCGACAGGCTTAGAAACTATGGCTACACCTTC.

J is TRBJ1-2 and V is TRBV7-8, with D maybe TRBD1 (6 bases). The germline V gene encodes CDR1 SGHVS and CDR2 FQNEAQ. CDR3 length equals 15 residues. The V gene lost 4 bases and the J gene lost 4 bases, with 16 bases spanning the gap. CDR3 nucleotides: TGTGCCAGCAGCTCCCAAGTGACAGGATTCTATGGCTACACCTTC. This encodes CASSSQVTGFYGYTF.

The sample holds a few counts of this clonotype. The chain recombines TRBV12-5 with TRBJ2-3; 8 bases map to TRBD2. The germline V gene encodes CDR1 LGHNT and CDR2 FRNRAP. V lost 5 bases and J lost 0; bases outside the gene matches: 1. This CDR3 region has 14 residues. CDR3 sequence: CASGSGGSTDTQYF. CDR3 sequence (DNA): TGTGCTAGTGGTAGCGGGGGAAGCACAGATACGCAGTATTTT.

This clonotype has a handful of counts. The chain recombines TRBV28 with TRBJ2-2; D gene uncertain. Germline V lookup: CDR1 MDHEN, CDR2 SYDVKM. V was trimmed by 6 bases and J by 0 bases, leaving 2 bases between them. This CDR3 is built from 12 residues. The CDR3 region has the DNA TGTGCCAGCAGAGCGAACACCGGGGAGCTGTTTTTT. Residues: CASRANTGELFF.

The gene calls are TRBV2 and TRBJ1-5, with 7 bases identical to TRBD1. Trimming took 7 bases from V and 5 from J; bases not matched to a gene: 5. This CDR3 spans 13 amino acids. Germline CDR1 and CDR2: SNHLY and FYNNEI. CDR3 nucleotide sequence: TGTGCCAGCACTGGACAGGCTGATCAGCCCCAGCATTTT. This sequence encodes CASTGQADQPQHF.

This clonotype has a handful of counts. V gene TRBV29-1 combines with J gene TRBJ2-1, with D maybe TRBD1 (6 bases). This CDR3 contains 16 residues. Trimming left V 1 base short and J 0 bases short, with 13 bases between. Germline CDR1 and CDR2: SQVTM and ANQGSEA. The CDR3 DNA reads TGCAGCGTTGAAGGGGTAGACAGGACCTCCTACAATGAGCAGTTCTTC. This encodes CSVEGVDRTSYNEQFF.